A single sample gave rise to the 23 T cell receptor beta chains below, sequenced in a study of cytomegalovirus exposure and HLA in healthy donors. The PCR contained 60 Vbeta and 13 Jbeta primers. The assay was immunoSEQ multiplex PCR, and TCRdb's table has in-frame clones only and misses some. The sample holds roughly 180,000 clones; about 73% are singletons and the top ten take under 15%. Sequenced input: PBMCs. The origin of the receptors is a woman in her fifties or sixties in good health and CMV-seropositive.

The CDR3 DNA sequence: TGTGCCAGCAGCGTAGAGGGCGGGGGCTCCTACAATGAGCAGTTCTTC. Translated, it gives CASSVEGGGSYNEQFF. V is TRBV9 and J is TRBJ2-1; TRBD2 matches at 7 bases. J was trimmed by 0 bases and V by 0 bases; bases with no gene match: 3. CDR1 and CDR2 from the germline V gene are SGDLS and YYNGEE. This CDR3 region has 16 residues.

The V and J genes are TRBV30 and TRBJ2-5, with D perhaps matching TRBD2 (5 bases). Germline lookup yields CDR1 GTSNPN and CDR2 SVGIG (reference sequence). The CDR3 is 12 residues long. V gave up 6 bases and J gave up 2 bases, with 10 bases separating them. The CDR3 spells CACEDSQETQYF. In DNA, the CDR3 is TGTGCCTGCGAGGACTCACAAGAGACCCAGTACTTC. Full variable domain (rest looked up from reference TRBV30 and TRBJ2-5): SQTIHQWPATLVQPVGSPLSLECTVEGTSNPNLYWYRQAAGRGLQLLFYSVGIGQISSEVPQNLSASRPQDRQFILSSKKLLLSDSGFYLCACEDSQETQYFGPGTRLLVL.

This sequence joins TRBV20-1 and TRBJ1-1; D may be TRBD1 (5 bases). The CDR3 length is 11 residues. The V end lost 5 bases, the J end lost 1 base, and 5 bases lay between the germline ends. CDR1 is DFQATT and CDR2 is SNEGSKA in the germline V gene (reference sequence). The CDR3 loop is CSAQGNTEAFF. The CDR3 region has the DNA TGCAGTGCTCAGGGGAACACTGAAGCTTTCTTT.

The chain uses TRBV2 and TRBJ2-1; 13 bases map to TRBD2. The CDR3 is 15 residues long. CDR1 is SNHLY, CDR2 FYNNEI, per germline. J lost 5 bases, V lost 6 bases, and 4 bases had no gene match. In DNA form, the CDR3 reads TGTGCCAGCAGATCGACTAGCGGGGGGAACAATGAGCAGTTCTTC. As protein: CASRSTSGGNNEQFF. The entire variable domain, with the rest obtained from reference TRBV2 and TRBJ2-1, is as follows: EPEVTQTPSHQVTQMGQEVILRCVPISNHLYFYWYRQILGQKVEFLVSFYNNEISEKSEIFDDQFSVERPDGSNFTLKIRSTKLEDSAMYFCASRSTSGGNNEQFFGPGTRLTVL.

The chain couples TRBV30 to TRBJ2-1; D unresolved. V gave up 0 bases and J gave up 0 bases, with 6 bases separating them. CDR3 length equals 14 residues. Germline assignment: CDR1 GTSNPN and CDR2 SVGIG (reference sequence). CDR3 loop: CAWSVGYSYNEQFF. CDR3 nucleotides: TGTGCCTGGAGTGTCGGGTACTCCTACAATGAGCAGTTCTTC.

The CDR3 DNA sequence: TGTGCCTGGAGCCTTCTCCCCGGGACTGTGAACACCGGGGAGCTGTTTTTT. Translation gives CAWSLLPGTVNTGELFF. This sequence joins TRBV30 and TRBJ2-2, with D perhaps matching TRBD2 (6 bases). The V end was cut by 3 bases, the J end by 1 base, with 18 bases between. The CDR3 has 17 amino acids. CDR1 is GTSNPN and CDR2 is SVGIG in the germline V gene (reference sequence).

The chain carries TRBV7-3 and TRBJ1-1, with 10 bases aligning to TRBD1. V lost 6 bases to trimming and J lost 3 bases; unmatched junction nucleotides: 4. CDR3 size: 14 residues. CDR1 is SGHTA, CDR2 FQGTGA, per germline. Written as DNA, the CDR3 is TGTGCCAGCAGAAGACAGGGGGCGGACACTGAAGCTTTCTTT. This encodes CASRRQGADTEAFF.

This chain links TRBV27 with TRBJ1-6; D remains ambiguous. Trimming took off 2 bases at V and 4 bases at J, with 6 bases between the two ends. Looked up from germline, CDR1 is MNHEY and CDR2 is SMNVEV (reference sequence). The CDR3 has 14 residues. As DNA, the CDR3 is TGTGCCAGCAGTTTACTACAGTATAATTCACCCCTCCACTTT. It specifies CASSLLQYNSPLHF.

The chain carries TRBV13 and TRBJ2-3; no definite D call. V lost 5 bases and J lost 2, with 5 bases in between. The CDR3 is 12 residues long. Looked up from germline, CDR1 is PRHDT and CDR2 is FYEKMQ (reference sequence). The CDR3 region is CASSVSTDTQYF. In DNA form, the CDR3 reads TGTGCCAGCAGCGTATCCACAGATACGCAGTATTTT.

The chain recombines TRBV27 with TRBJ1-3; 8 nucleotides align to TRBD1. The length of the CDR3 is 18 residues. Trimming removed 3 bases from V and 0 bases from J; junction bases left unmatched: 10. Germline V gives CDR1 MNHEY, CDR2 SMNVEV (reference sequence). The CDR3 sequence: CASSFSGQGLLSGNTIYF. CDR3 DNA sequence: TGTGCCAGCAGTTTTTCAGGACAGGGTCTCCTCTCTGGAAACACCATATATTTT.

The chain joins TRBV2 to TRBJ1-5, with D possibly being TRBD1 (6 bases). This CDR3 is 16 amino acids long. CDR1 is SNHLY and CDR2 is FYNNEI in the germline V gene. Trimming left V 5 bases short and J 0 bases short, with 14 bases between. The CDR3 region is CASSPPGQRSNQPQHF. CDR3 nucleotide sequence: TGTGCCAGCAGTCCACCCGGACAGCGTAGCAATCAGCCCCAGCATTTT.

The V call is TRBV30, the J call TRBJ1-2; D uncertain. The CDR3 spans 14 residues. Germline loops: CDR1 GTSNPN, CDR2 SVGIG (reference sequence). Trimming left V 3 bases short and J 0 bases short, with 11 bases between. CDR3 bases: TGTGCCTGGAGCACGCCTTCAGCTAACTATGGCTACACCTTC. Amino acid sequence: CAWSTPSANYGYTF.

V and J are TRBV5-4 and TRBJ1-2, with D possibly being TRBD1 (5 bases). This CDR3 is 14 amino acids long. CDR1 SGHNT and CDR2 YYREEE come from the germline V gene (reference sequence). Trimming took 0 bases from V and 8 from J, leaving 14 bases between them. The CDR3 region is CASSLAGGSKGYTF. CDR3 nucleotide sequence: TGTGCCAGCAGCTTGGCCGGGGGTTCGAAAGGCTACACCTTC.

The rearrangement links TRBV18 to TRBJ1-2; TRBD1 matches 9 bases. The CDR3 is 15 residues long. Germline V CDR1 and CDR2: KGHSH, LQKENI. The V gene end was trimmed by 5 bases and the J gene end by 8 bases; junction bases not matched to a gene: 12. In DNA form, the CDR3 reads TGTGCCAGCTCAGTCGGCGAGACAGGGGGAAGCGGCTACACCTTC. Amino acid sequence: CASSVGETGGSGYTF. The full variable domain, completed using reference TRBV18 and TRBJ1-2, is NAGVMQNPRHLVRRRGQEARLRCSPMKGHSHVYWYRQLPEEGLKFMVYLQKENIIDESGMPKERFSAEFPKEGPSILRIQQVVRGDSAAYFCASSVGETGGSGYTFGSGTRLTVV.

The V gene is TRBV6-4, the J gene TRBJ2-1; TRBD2 matches 8 bases. This CDR3 has 14 amino acids. With 4 bases clipped from V and 8 bases from J, the junction kept 7 bases outside the gene matches. Germline lookup yields CDR1 MRHNA and CDR2 SNTAGT. CDR3 nucleotides: TGTGCCAGCAGTGCGGGGGGGCCGAGTGATGAGCAGTTCTTC. Translation: CASSAGGPSDEQFF.

This chain links TRBV7-3 with TRBJ2-3; D may be TRBD2 (7 bases). CDR3 length: 14 residues. Trimming left V 5 bases short and J 4 bases short, with 13 bases between. CDR1 and CDR2 (germline): SGHTA, FQGTGA. This chain's CDR3 is CASSKGGGPDTQYF. CDR3 nucleotides: TGTGCCAGCAGCAAAGGGGGGGGACCAGATACGCAGTATTTT.

The V call is TRBV7-8, the J call TRBJ1-2; a weak D match, TRBD1 (5 bases). The CDR3 totals 14 residues. Trimming took 8 bases from V and 3 from J, leaving 16 bases between them. Per germline, CDR1 SGHVS and CDR2 FQNEAQ. CDR3: CASARNRWDYGYTF. CDR3 nucleotides: TGTGCCAGCGCCCGGAACAGGTGGGACTATGGCTACACCTTC.

This chain's CDR3 is CAWSAGIKGGNTIYF. The DNA of the CDR3 is TGTGCCTGGAGCGCAGGGATCAAGGGTGGAAACACCATATATTTT. V is TRBV30 and J is TRBJ1-3, with D tentatively TRBD1 (5 bases). The CDR3 totals 15 residues. Trimming took off 3 bases at V and 3 bases at J, with 15 bases between the two ends. CDR1 and CDR2 from the germline V gene are GTSNPN and SVGIG (reference sequence).

The chain combines TRBV5-4 with TRBJ2-7; 7 bases agree with TRBD1. CDR1 is SGHNT and CDR2 is YYREEE in the germline V gene (reference sequence). V was clipped by 4 bases and J by 3 bases; unmatched bases: 7. CDR3 length: 14 residues. The CDR3 protein is CASSPTTGYYEQYF. The CDR3 DNA sequence: TGTGCCAGCAGCCCAACGACAGGGTACTACGAGCAGTACTTC.

The chain links TRBV27 to TRBJ1-1; TRBD1 matches at 9 bases. The CDR3 length is 15 residues. From germline, CDR1 is MNHEY and CDR2 SMNVEV (reference sequence). Germline trimming cut 9 bases from V and 2 bases from J; bases unmatched to any gene: 10. In DNA, the CDR3 is TGTGCCAGTCAGCGTCAGGGACAGGGAAACACTGAAGCTTTCTTT. The encoded protein is CASQRQGQGNTEAFF.

The genes are TRBV11-2 and TRBJ1-2; 10 nucleotides align to TRBD1. The germline V gene has CDR1 SGHAT and CDR2 FQNNGV. Trimming took 1 base from V and 7 from J; bases not matched to a gene: 6. The CDR3 loop spans 15 amino acids. The CDR3 DNA sequence: TGTGCCAGCAGCTTAGTTTCGGACAGGGGGTCTGGCTACACCTTC. Its protein product is CASSLVSDRGSGYTF.

J is TRBJ1-1 and V is TRBV19, with D tentatively TRBD1 (6 bases). Germline V gene sequence: CDR1 LNHDA, CDR2 SQIVND (reference sequence). V was clipped by 4 bases and J by 1 base, with 10 bases between them. This CDR3 is 14 amino acids long. CDR3 region: CASSTLTGNTEAFF. CDR3 bases: TGTGCCAGTAGTACTCTGACAGGGAACACTGAAGCTTTCTTT.

The chain uses TRBV6-5 and TRBJ1-4; 7 bases agree with TRBD1. The CDR3 totals 12 residues. J gave up 7 bases and V 9 bases, and 5 bases lay outside the gene matches. Germline-derived CDR1 and CDR2 are MNHEY and SVGAGI. Here the CDR3 DNA reads TGTGCCAGTAGACAGGGAGGTGAAAAACTGTTTTTT. Its protein product is CASRQGGEKLFF.